The present entry profiles one T cell receptor (beta chain) with its context. Alongside a J-beta primer mix, a sample-barcoded 5' primer served in a second PCR lasting roughly 7 to 11 cycles. TCRdb reprocessed the 5' RACE reads with MiXCR, giving one entry per CDR3 protein. The table includes around 900,000 distinct CDR3 sequences, around 28% detected once. Each sample yielded at least 6 million isolated PBMCs. There were at least 6 micrograms of total RNA extracted from every sample. The CDR3 consists of 14 residues. Germline assignment: CDR1 SQVTM and CDR2 ANQGSEA. V lost 3 bases and J 7 bases, leaving 16 bases between the germline ends. These data originate in a study of blood T cells in healthy people across ages. Looking at the study overall: Template switching picked up about one barcoded beta molecule for each two T cells.

This sequence originates from a woman of 80 years or more in good health. V gene TRBV29-1 combines with J gene TRBJ2-1; D possibly corresponds to TRBD2 (6 bases). The specimen sequenced was blood. CDR3 sequence reads: CSVEWRGPRNEQFF. In nucleotides, the CDR3 is TGCAGCGTTGAGTGGCGGGGCCCTCGGAATGAGCAGTTCTTC.